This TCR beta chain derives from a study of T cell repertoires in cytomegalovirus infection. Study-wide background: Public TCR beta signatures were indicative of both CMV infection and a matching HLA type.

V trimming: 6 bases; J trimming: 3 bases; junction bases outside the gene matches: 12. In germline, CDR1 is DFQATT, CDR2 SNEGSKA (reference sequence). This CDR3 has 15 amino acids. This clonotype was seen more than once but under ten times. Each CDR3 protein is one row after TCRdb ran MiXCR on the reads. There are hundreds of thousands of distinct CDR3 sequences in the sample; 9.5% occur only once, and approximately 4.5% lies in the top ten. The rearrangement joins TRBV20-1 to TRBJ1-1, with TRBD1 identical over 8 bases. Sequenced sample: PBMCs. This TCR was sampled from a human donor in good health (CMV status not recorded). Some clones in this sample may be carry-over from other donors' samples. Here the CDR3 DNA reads TGCAGTGCCCCCTTGAGAGAACAGGGGGACACTGAAGCTTTCTTT. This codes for CSAPLREQGDTEAFF.